Presented here are 15 T cell receptor beta chains from one specimen sequenced in a study of CD8+CD57+ T cells in acquired aplastic anemia. Patients selected for sequencing had displayed CD8+CD57+ cell expansion by flow cytometry. Genomic DNA constituted the template upon which TCR beta VDJ and CDR3 profiling was performed. TCRdb ran MiXCR on the reads and lists one entry per CDR3 protein. The sample yields around 170,000 distinct CDR3 sequences, roughly half seen once. Sequences were obtained from sorted CD4+, CD8+, or CD8+CD57+ T cells (not recorded which) from PBMCs. These receptors were taken from a human donor with aplastic anemia.

This clonotype was detected ten times or more. This chain uses TRBV19 with TRBJ2-5; TRBD2 matches at 7 bases. J gave up 5 bases and V 8 bases, and 5 bases lay outside the gene matches. The CDR3 length is 12 residues. CDR1 and CDR2 from the germline V gene are LNHDA and SQIVND (reference sequence). This CDR3 reads CASSVGGETQYF. In DNA, the CDR3 is TGTGCCAGTTCGGTGGGAGGGGAGACCCAGTACTTC.

The table lists this clonotype with many counts. The chain joins TRBV20-1 to TRBJ1-2; 10 nucleotides agree with TRBD1. From germline, CDR1 is DFQATT and CDR2 SNEGSKA (reference sequence). With 3 bases clipped from V and 2 bases from J, the junction kept 3 bases outside the gene matches. CDR3 length: 14 amino acids. CDR3: CSASLTGGNYGYTF. Written as DNA, the CDR3 is TGCAGTGCTAGTCTGACAGGGGGCAACTATGGCTACACCTTC.

V and J are TRBV7-8 and TRBJ2-6; maybe TRBD1 (5 bases). The CDR3 totals 15 residues. Germline CDR1 and CDR2: SGHVS and FQNEAQ. V lost 3 bases to trimming and J lost 4 bases, with 10 bases between them. In DNA, the CDR3 is TGTGCCAGCAGCTTGGGGCTTTTCGGGGCCAACGTCCTGACTTTC. It codes for CASSLGLFGANVLTF.

This clonotype was counted a few times. The chain joins TRBV4-2 to TRBJ2-2, with D perhaps matching TRBD1 (7 bases). CDR1 is LGHNA, CDR2 YNFKEQ, per germline. The CDR3 is 18 residues long. V was clipped by 5 bases and J by 2 bases, with 21 bases between them. The CDR3 here is CASSSPPRQGGNTGELFF. CDR3 DNA: TGTGCCAGCAGCTCTCCCCCCCGCCAGGGGGGAAACACCGGGGAGCTGTTTTTT.

This clonotype was detected ten times or more. This CDR3 reads CSAREMLFIETQYF. DNA of the CDR3: TGCAGTGCTAGAGAGATGCTTTTTATAGAGACCCAGTACTTC. The chain employs TRBV20-1 and TRBJ2-5, with unresolved D. Trimming cost V 0 bases and J 4 bases, with 12 bases left between them. CDR1 is DFQATT and CDR2 is SNEGSKA in the germline V gene (reference sequence). CDR3 size: 14 residues.

This clonotype was recorded a few times. V and J are TRBV30 and TRBJ1-5; TRBD1 matches at 8 bases. The CDR3 has 16 residues. CDR1 and CDR2 (germline): GTSNPN, SVGIG (reference sequence). The V gene end was trimmed by 1 base and the J gene end by 4 bases; junction bases not matched to a gene: 9. The CDR3 sequence is CAWSEVVDRGNQPQHF. Written as DNA, the CDR3 is TGTGCCTGGAGTGAAGTGGTTGACAGGGGAAATCAGCCCCAGCATTTT.

V gene TRBV29-1 combines with J gene TRBJ1-1; 9 nucleotides agree with TRBD1. The length of the CDR3 is 13 residues. J lost 5 bases, V lost 7 bases, and 8 bases had no gene match. The germline V gene has CDR1 SQVTM and CDR2 ANQGSEA. The CDR3 here is CSACTGGGTEAFF. The CDR3 DNA reads TGCAGCGCTTGCACAGGGGGCGGTACTGAAGCTTTCTTT.

The chain has TRBV20-1 and TRBJ2-3; 8 bases line up with TRBD2. This CDR3 is 14 amino acids long. The V gene end was trimmed by 5 bases and the J gene end by 2 bases; junction bases not matched to a gene: 6. CDR1 is DFQATT, CDR2 SNEGSKA, per germline (reference sequence). The CDR3 spells CSAPTSGNTDTQYF. The CDR3 region has the DNA TGCAGTGCTCCCACTAGCGGTAACACAGATACGCAGTATTTT.

This clonotype was seen many times. The chain has TRBV7-2 and TRBJ2-5; 7 bases match TRBD1. This CDR3 spans 18 amino acids. The V and J ends lost 5 bases and 1 base, in that order; junction bases with no gene match: 16. Germline loops: CDR1 SGHTA, CDR2 FQGNSA. Here the CDR3 DNA reads TGTGCCAGCAGCCCTCCCAACCGGGACAGCCCAGCCCAAGAGACCCAGTACTTC. It specifies CASSPPNRDSPAQETQYF.

This clonotype was seen ten or more times. The genes are TRBV5-1 and TRBJ1-1; a weak D match, TRBD1 (5 bases). CDR1 SGHRS and CDR2 YFSETQ come from the germline V gene. With 4 bases removed from V and 0 bases from J, the gap between germline ends came to 13 bases. This CDR3 comprises 15 residues. The CDR3 reads CASSRTGTMNTEAFF. The CDR3 DNA is TGCGCCAGCAGCCGAACCGGGACTATGAACACTGAAGCTTTCTTT. Full variable domain (remainder filled in from reference TRBV5-1 and TRBJ1-1): KAGVTQTPRYLIKTRGQQVTLSCSPISGHRSVSWYQQTPGQGLQFLFEYFSETQRNKGNFPGRFSGRQFSNSRSEMNVSTLELGDSALYLCASSRTGTMNTEAFFGQGTRLTVV.

As for this clonotype: A read error may be the cause here, since a much bigger clone is one base away. The genes are TRBV30 and TRBJ2-7; D unclear. CDR1 is GTSNPN, CDR2 SVGIG, per germline (reference sequence). The ends were cut back, 3 bases at V and 7 bases at J, with 16 bases in the middle. The CDR3 sequence is 13 residues long. For the CDR3, the DNA is TGTGCCTGGAGCCTTCTGCCTAGGGATGAGCAGTACTTC. Translated, it gives CAWSLLPRDEQYF.

The rearrangement uses TRBV20-1 and TRBJ2-7; D is perhaps TRBD1 (7 bases). In germline, CDR1 is DFQATT, CDR2 SNEGSKA (reference sequence). V was clipped by 0 bases and J by 0 bases, with 12 bases between them. The CDR3 is made up of 15 amino acids. The CDR3 DNA reads as TGCAGTGCTAGAGATGGCGGGACAGCCTCCTACGAGCAGTACTTC. This translates into CSARDGGTASYEQYF.

CDR3 residues: CASSLAGVAGGLPYEQYF. The CDR3 DNA sequence: TGTGCCAGCAGCTTAGCTGGCGTAGCGGGAGGACTACCCTACGAGCAGTACTTC. The rearrangement links TRBV25-1 to TRBJ2-7, with 10 bases that match TRBD2. V lost 6 bases to trimming and J lost 2 bases; unmatched junction nucleotides: 16. Germline CDR1 MGHDK, CDR2 SYGVNS. CDR3 length: 18 amino acids.

In nucleotides, the CDR3 is TGTGCCAGCAGTTTAGGGGACGGAGCTCGAGACTCACCCCTCCACTTT. Translation: CASSLGDGARDSPLHF. V and J are TRBV12-3 or TRBV12-4 and TRBJ1-6, with D maybe TRBD1 (5 bases). This CDR3 is 16 amino acids long. Deletions cut 1 base from V and 10 bases from J, with 17 bases between.

V usage is TRBV29-1 and J usage is TRBJ2-1, with D perhaps matching TRBD1 (6 bases). The length of the CDR3 is 14 residues. The germline V gene encodes CDR1 SQVTM and CDR2 ANQGSEA. V was clipped by 7 bases and J by 0 bases, with 13 bases between them. The CDR3 reads CSAVQGSSYNEQFF. The DNA for the CDR3 is TGCAGCGCAGTTCAGGGGAGCTCCTACAATGAGCAGTTCTTC.